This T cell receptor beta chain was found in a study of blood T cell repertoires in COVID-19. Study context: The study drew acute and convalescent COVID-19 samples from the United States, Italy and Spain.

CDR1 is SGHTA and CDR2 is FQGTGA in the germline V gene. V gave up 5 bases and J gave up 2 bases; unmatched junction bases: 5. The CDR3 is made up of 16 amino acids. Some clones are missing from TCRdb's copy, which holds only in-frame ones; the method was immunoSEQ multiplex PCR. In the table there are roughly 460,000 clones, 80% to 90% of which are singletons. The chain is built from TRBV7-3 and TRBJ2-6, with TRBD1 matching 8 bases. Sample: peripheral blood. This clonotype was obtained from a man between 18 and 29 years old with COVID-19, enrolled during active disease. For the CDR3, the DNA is TGTGCCAGCAGCCAAGACAGGGGTGCTGGGGCCAACGTCCTGACTTTC. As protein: CASSQDRGAGANVLTF. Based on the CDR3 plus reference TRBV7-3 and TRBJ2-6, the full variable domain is GAGVSQTPSNKVTEKGKYVELRCDPISGHTALYWYRQSLGQGPEFLIYFQGTGAADDSGLPNDRFFAVRPEGSVSTLKIQRTERGDSAVYLCASSQDRGAGANVLTFGAGSRLTVL.